The next 10 T cell receptor beta chains were all read from a single sample in a study of identical twins. Each CDR3 protein gets one entry after TCRdb re-called the 5' RACE reads with MiXCR. Of a few hundred thousand distinct CDR3 sequences in the sample, 7.5% to 10% are singletons; the top ten hold 3%. These data were also reused for a study on yellow fever vaccine responses in identical twins.

Sequencing used PBMCs. The receptor source for this set is a woman younger than 30 in good health.

This clonotype was picked up a small number of times. The chain combines TRBV6-6 with TRBJ1-4; no firm D call. Per germline, CDR1 MNHNY and CDR2 SVGAGI (reference sequence). V lost 6 bases to trimming and J lost 3 bases, with 2 bases between them. This CDR3 has 11 residues. CDR3 nucleotides: TGTGCCAGCAGAGCTAATGAAAAACTGTTTTTT. It specifies CASRANEKLFF.

This clonotype showed up just a few times. The chain carries TRBV5-6 and TRBJ2-7, with D possibly being TRBD1 (6 bases). The germline CDR1 and CDR2 sequences are SGHDT and YYEEEE. V was pared by 4 bases and J by 5 bases, with 13 bases between. The CDR3 runs to 13 residues. The CDR3 reads CASSGRGRNEQYF. CDR3 nucleotide sequence: TGTGCCAGCAGCGGCAGGGGCAGGAACGAGCAGTACTTC.

This clonotype was recorded many times. The rearrangement joins TRBV2 to TRBJ1-1; 7 bases are shared with TRBD1. Germline V gives CDR1 SNHLY, CDR2 FYNNEI. This CDR3 region has 14 residues. V lost 6 bases to trimming and J lost 2 bases; unmatched junction nucleotides: 6. CDR3 region: CASSGRGRNTEAFF. In nucleotides, the CDR3 is TGTGCCAGCAGCGGGAGGGGGCGAAACACTGAAGCTTTCTTT.

The rearrangement joins TRBV5-1 to TRBJ2-1; TRBD1 is a possible D gene (6 bases). The CDR3 covers 15 residues. Germline assignment: CDR1 SGHRS and CDR2 YFSETQ. Trimming removed 3 bases from V and 6 bases from J, with 16 bases in between. The CDR3 loop reads CASSSNPRGINEQFF. CDR3 sequence (DNA): TGCGCCAGCAGCTCGAACCCCAGGGGTATCAATGAGCAGTTCTTC.

CDR3 residues: CASTPGLDFYNEQFF. CDR3 coding DNA: TGTGCCAGCACGCCGGGACTTGACTTCTACAATGAGCAGTTCTTC. The chain uses TRBV28 and TRBJ2-1; weak D call: TRBD2 (6 bases). CDR1 and CDR2 (germline): MDHEN, SYDVKM. This CDR3 region has 15 residues. The ends were cut back, 7 bases at V and 3 bases at J, with 16 bases in the middle.

This clonotype was seen a handful of times. The junction does not match germline at one end; this may be a read error. V is TRBV7-7 and J is TRBJ1-6; D gene ambiguous. Germline loops: CDR1 SSHAT, CDR2 FNYEAQ (reference sequence). The CDR3 has 14 residues. CDR3 protein: CASSLDLGNSPLHF. The CDR3 bases are TGTGCTAGCAGCTTAGACCTGGGGAATTCACCCCTCCACTTT.

The chain combines TRBV7-2 with TRBJ2-2, with 12 bases aligning to TRBD2. J was trimmed by 5 bases and V by 5 bases; bases with no gene match: 3. The CDR3 contains 15 residues. Germline V lookup: CDR1 SGHTA, CDR2 FQGNSA. For the CDR3, the DNA is TGTGCCAGCAGCCAGACTAGCGGGAGAACCGGGGAGCTGTTTTTT. Translation: CASSQTSGRTGELFF.

This chain connects TRBV12-3 or TRBV12-4 to TRBJ2-2; D is possibly TRBD2 (6 bases). This CDR3 spans 17 amino acids. For the CDR3, the DNA is TGTACCCGCAGTTTCTTTCTGCGGGGACCGAACACCGGGGAGCTGTTTTTT. Its protein is CTRSFFLRGPNTGELFF.

This clonotype was observed a few times. The chain has TRBV6-2 or TRBV6-3 and TRBJ2-5; D is unresolved. Trimming pared 3 bases from V and 5 bases from J, leaving 10 bases between. In germline, CDR1 is MNHEY, CDR2 SVGEGT. The CDR3 is made up of 13 amino acids. CDR3 nucleotide sequence: TGTGCCAGCAGTTATAAGGTAGAGGAGACCCAGTACTTC. It encodes CASSYKVEETQYF.

The J gene is TRBJ2-7, the V gene TRBV11-3, with 7 bases identical to TRBD2. The V gene end was trimmed by 5 bases and the J gene end by 0 bases; junction bases not matched to a gene: 7. CDR3 length: 15 residues. Germline V gene data show CDR1 as SGHNT and CDR2 as YENEEA. The CDR3 protein is CASSRGGDLSYEQYF. In DNA form, the CDR3 reads TGTGCCAGCAGCCGCGGGGGAGACCTCTCCTACGAGCAGTACTTC.